One sample yielded the 27 T cell receptor beta chains listed below, sequenced in a study of T cells in Graves' hyperthyroidism and ophthalmopathy. Regions amplified from RNA transcripts were the TCR beta CDR3 regions. HTBI primers drove first-round RT-PCR of the TCR CDR3. TCRdb reprocessed the multiplex PCR reads via MiXCR and lists one record per CDR3 protein. The sample lists about 300,000 distinct CDR3 sequences; approximately 18% were seen once. The source material was blood. All receptors derive from a man in his forties or fifties with Graves' ophthalmopathy.

The genes are TRBV5-1 and TRBJ1-4, with 9 bases that match TRBD1. The CDR3 sequence is 14 residues long. J was trimmed by 7 bases and V by 0 bases; bases with no gene match: 1. The germline gives CDR1 SGHRS, CDR2 YFSETQ. Here the CDR3 reads CASSLGTGVEKLFF. The CDR3 region has the DNA TGCGCCAGCAGCTTGGGGACAGGGGTTGAAAAACTGTTTTTT.

This clonotype was observed a few times. The chain employs TRBV28 and TRBJ1-5, with D unresolved. The germline V gene encodes CDR1 MDHEN and CDR2 SYDVKM. Trimming shortened V by 7 bases and J by 7 bases, and 14 bases separated the two germline ends. This CDR3 contains 13 residues. CDR3 residues: CASKLLGAQPQHF. CDR3 DNA sequence: TGTGCCAGCAAGCTCCTCGGAGCCCAGCCCCAGCATTTT.

The gene calls are TRBV11-2 and TRBJ2-1, with 12 bases identical to TRBD1. The CDR3 consists of 18 residues. V gave up 5 bases and J gave up 2 bases; unmatched junction bases: 10. Germline V gene data show CDR1 as SGHAT and CDR2 as FQNNGV. The CDR3 nucleotides read TGTGCCAGCAGCCCTGGGACAGGGGGCGCGAAGGCCTACAATGAGCAGTTCTTC. Encoded protein: CASSPGTGGAKAYNEQFF.

This chain uses TRBV5-1 with TRBJ2-7; no firm D call. Germline CDR1 SGHRS, CDR2 YFSETQ. The CDR3 runs 13 residues. With 0 bases removed from V and 5 bases from J, the gap between germline ends came to 9 bases. The CDR3 sequence is CASSLARSDEQYF. DNA of the CDR3: TGCGCCAGCAGCTTGGCCCGATCTGACGAGCAGTACTTC.

The chain has TRBV15 and TRBJ2-7, with D possibly being TRBD2 (5 bases). V was cut by 4 bases and J by 2 bases, with 9 bases left in between. The CDR3 has 13 residues. From germline, CDR1 is LNHNV and CDR2 YYDKDF (reference sequence). In DNA, the CDR3 is TGTGCCACCAGCATGGAGGTGGCCTACGAGCAGTACTTC. Protein: CATSMEVAYEQYF.

The chain is built from TRBV5-1 and TRBJ2-1; unclear D gene. Trimming cost V 6 bases and J 0 bases, with 7 bases left between them. CDR3 length: 13 residues. Germline CDR1 reads SGHRS; CDR2 reads YFSETQ. This chain's CDR3 is CASTLPSYNEQFF. CDR3 coding DNA: TGCGCCAGCACGCTCCCCTCCTACAATGAGCAGTTCTTC.

This clonotype was counted at least ten times. The CDR3 nucleotides read TGTGCCAGCAGCTTAGATCAGGGGGTTGGCTACACCTTC. Translated, it gives CASSLDQGVGYTF. This chain joins TRBV11-2 and TRBJ1-2, with 7 positions matching TRBD1. Germline lookup yields CDR1 SGHAT and CDR2 FQNNGV. Trimming at V came to 0 bases and at J to 7 bases, leaving 2 bases not matched to a gene. The CDR3 runs 13 residues.

This chain joins TRBV19 and TRBJ2-1; D is perhaps TRBD2 (6 bases). The CDR3 extends over 19 amino acids. V gave up 1 base and J gave up 4 bases, with 23 bases separating them. The germline V gene has CDR1 LNHDA and CDR2 SQIVND (reference sequence). CDR3 nucleotide sequence: TGTGCCAGTAGTATAGGCCAACCGTCGGGACTTAAATCTTACAATGAGCAGTTCTTC. Translating gives CASSIGQPSGLKSYNEQFF.

This clonotype has only one observation. The DNA of the CDR3 is TGCGCCAGCAGCCACCTGGGGCAAGAGGGAAACACCATATATTTT. It specifies CASSHLGQEGNTIYF. The V call is TRBV4-1, the J call TRBJ1-3; D is possibly TRBD1 (5 bases). Per the germline V gene, CDR1 is MGHRA and CDR2 is YSYEKL. This CDR3 region has 15 residues. V was clipped by 3 bases and J by 4 bases, with 13 bases between them.

As to this clonotype: This may stem from a read error, because a much larger clone lies one nucleotide away. V gene TRBV2 combines with J gene TRBJ2-1; D is possibly TRBD2 (6 bases). V was trimmed by 1 base and J by 8 bases, leaving 15 bases between them. The CDR3 length is 15 residues. Looked up from germline, CDR1 is SNHLY and CDR2 is FYNNEI. CDR3 DNA sequence: TGTGCCAGCAGTGAAGGCGGACTATCGGAGCATGAGCAGTTCTTC. Protein: CASSEGGLSEHEQFF.

The rearrangement links TRBV19 to TRBJ1-3, with TRBD1 matching over 9 bases. Trimming took 5 bases from V and 4 from J; bases not matched to a gene: 3. Germline lookup yields CDR1 LNHDA and CDR2 SQIVND (reference sequence). This CDR3 region has 14 residues. CDR3 in DNA: TGTGCCAGTAGTGTTACAGGGGGCGGAAACACCATATATTTT. It yields the protein CASSVTGGGNTIYF.

This clonotype was detected many times. The V call is TRBV20-1, the J call TRBJ1-6; D possibly corresponds to TRBD1 (5 bases). In germline, CDR1 is DFQATT, CDR2 SNEGSKA (reference sequence). This CDR3 contains 14 residues. The V gene lost 6 bases and the J gene lost 5 bases, with 14 bases spanning the gap. The chain's CDR3 is CSATPSGDNSPLHF. The CDR3 nucleotides are TGCAGTGCGACCCCGTCGGGGGATAATTCACCCCTCCACTTT.

This clonotype was observed a handful of times. V is TRBV19 and J is TRBJ1-2; TRBD1 matches 10 bases. This CDR3 is built from 13 residues. The ends lost 11 bases at V and 3 bases at J; junction bases unmatched: 6. CDR1 and CDR2 from the germline V gene are LNHDA and SQIVND (reference sequence). CDR3 loop: CASWGQGYYGYTF. CDR3 bases: TGTGCCTCCTGGGGACAGGGGTACTATGGCTACACCTTC.

This clonotype was found once. The chain recombines TRBV27 with TRBJ2-1, with D possibly matching TRBD1 (6 bases). Trimming took 3 bases from V and 5 from J, leaving 8 bases between them. CDR1 MNHEY and CDR2 SMNVEV come from the germline V gene (reference sequence). This CDR3 comprises 13 residues. The CDR3 spells CASSLWGHNEQFF. In nucleotides, the CDR3 is TGTGCCAGCAGTTTGTGGGGGCACAATGAGCAGTTCTTC.

This clonotype has only one observation. J is TRBJ2-1 and V is TRBV7-8; 11 bases agree with TRBD1. From germline, CDR1 is SGHVS and CDR2 FQNEAQ. The CDR3 spans 15 residues. Unmatched junction bases numbered 6, after V lost 2 bases and J lost 9 bases. CDR3 sequence: CASSLIGQGATEQFF. The CDR3 DNA is TGTGCCAGCAGCTTAATCGGACAGGGGGCCACTGAGCAGTTCTTC.

This clonotype was counted many times. This chain joins TRBV28 and TRBJ2-5, with 12 bases that match TRBD2. V trimming: 5 bases; J trimming: 3 bases; junction bases outside the gene matches: 7. This CDR3 region has 16 residues. Germline assignment: CDR1 MDHEN and CDR2 SYDVKM. CDR3 protein: CASSPWTSGIKETQYF. The CDR3 DNA reads TGTGCCAGCAGTCCTTGGACTAGCGGGATAAAAGAGACCCAGTACTTC.

This rearrangement joins TRBV18 to TRBJ2-2, with D uncertain. Trimming shortened V by 4 bases and J by 4 bases, and 10 bases separated the two germline ends. This CDR3 comprises 14 residues. Germline CDR1 is KGHSH and CDR2 is LQKENI. The CDR3: CASSLTVLTGELFF. The CDR3 region has the DNA TGTGCCAGCTCACTTACAGTGCTCACCGGGGAGCTGTTTTTT. The full variable domain, rest sourced from reference TRBV18 and TRBJ2-2, is NAGVMQNPRHLVRRRGQEARLRCSPMKGHSHVYWYRQLPEEGLKFMVYLQKENIIDESGMPKERFSAEFPKEGPSILRIQQVVRGDSAAYFCASSLTVLTGELFFGEGSRLTVL.

In this sample, this clonotype turned up a few times. V and J are TRBV30 and TRBJ2-5; 8 nucleotides align to TRBD1. The CDR3 runs 16 residues. Germline V gene lookup returns CDR1 GTSNPN and CDR2 SVGIG (reference sequence). Trimming took 2 bases from V and 4 from J; bases not matched to a gene: 12. CDR3 sequence reads: CAWSPPLTGGRETQYF. The CDR3 bases are TGTGCCTGGAGTCCCCCCCTTACAGGGGGGCGAGAGACCCAGTACTTC.

The rearrangement joins TRBV6-1 to TRBJ2-7, with a tentative D call TRBD1 (6 bases). With 8 bases removed from V and 2 bases from J, the gap between germline ends came to 13 bases. This CDR3 spans 13 amino acids. Germline V gene data show CDR1 as MNHNS and CDR2 as SASEGT. CDR3: CASEGDTAYEQYF. The CDR3 DNA reads as TGTGCCAGCGAGGGGGACACTGCCTACGAGCAGTACTTC.

Many counts were recorded for this clonotype. This chain connects TRBV30 to TRBJ1-2, with TRBD1 identical over 8 bases. This CDR3 has 17 amino acids. The V segment lost 2 bases and the J segment 4 bases; nucleotides outside the gene matches: 15. CDR1 is GTSNPN, CDR2 SVGIG, per germline (reference sequence). The CDR3 spells CAWSRRQGRRAIYGYTF. In DNA form, the CDR3 reads TGTGCCTGGAGTCGTCGACAGGGGAGGAGGGCAATCTATGGCTACACCTTC.

This chain connects TRBV19 to TRBJ2-1; D could derive from TRBD1 or TRBD2 (5 bases each). The germline gives CDR1 LNHDA, CDR2 SQIVND (reference sequence). V was trimmed by 4 bases and J by 0 bases, leaving 13 bases between them. The CDR3 has 16 residues. The CDR3: CASSKRGANSYNEQFF. The DNA of the CDR3 is TGTGCCAGTAGTAAACGGGGCGCGAACTCCTACAATGAGCAGTTCTTC.

CDR3 protein: CASSSISGLYTDTQYF. The CDR3 region has the DNA TGTGCCAGCAGCTCCATTAGCGGGTTATACACAGATACGCAGTATTTT. The V call is TRBV7-2, the J call TRBJ2-3, with 7 bases fitting TRBD2. The ends lost 4 bases at V and 2 bases at J; junction bases unmatched: 9. Germline assignment: CDR1 SGHTA and CDR2 FQGNSA. CDR3 length: 16 amino acids.

This clonotype was recorded many times. The J gene is TRBJ2-2, the V gene TRBV7-2, with 15 bases fitting TRBD2. CDR1 is SGHTA and CDR2 is FQGNSA in the germline V gene. CDR3 size: 16 residues. J gave up 5 bases and V 7 bases, and 5 bases lay outside the gene matches. The CDR3 DNA sequence: TGTGCCAGCAACCTTGGACTAGCGGGAGGGACCGGGGAGCTGTTTTTT. Translating it yields CASNLGLAGGTGELFF. The full variable domain, its missing parts supplied by reference TRBV7-2 and TRBJ2-2, is GAGVSQSPSNKVTEKGKDVELRCDPISGHTALYWYRQSLGQGLEFLIYFQGNSAPDKSGLPSDRFSAERTGGSVSTLTIQRTQQEDSAVYLCASNLGLAGGTGELFFGEGSRLTVL.

The table lists this clonotype with many counts. The chain uses TRBV5-1 and TRBJ1-1; the D gene is possibly TRBD1 (6 bases). CDR1 SGHRS and CDR2 YFSETQ come from the germline V gene. The CDR3 contains 14 residues. V was trimmed by 4 bases and J by 4 bases, leaving 14 bases between them. The CDR3 region is CASSGGGLGTEAFF. The CDR3 DNA follows: TGCGCCAGCAGCGGGGGGGGGCTGGGCACTGAAGCTTTCTTT.

V gene TRBV24-1 combines with J gene TRBJ2-1; TRBD2 matches 9 bases. This CDR3 contains 16 residues. The germline gives CDR1 KGHDR, CDR2 SFDVKD. After removal of 3 bases from V and 3 bases from J, the junction contained 5 bases not matched to a gene. The CDR3 region has the DNA TGTGCCACCAGTGATCCCCTGACTAGCGGCTACAATGAGCAGTTCTTC. This gives the protein CATSDPLTSGYNEQFF.

The genes are TRBV11-1 and TRBJ1-4; D not resolved. Germline assignment: CDR1 SGHAT and CDR2 FQDESV (reference sequence). Trimming left V 2 bases short and J 8 bases short, with 15 bases between. The CDR3 totals 15 residues. CDR3 sequence: CASSLTRTSGEKLFF. In DNA, the CDR3 is TGTGCCAGCAGCTTAACCCGAACGTCGGGGGAAAAACTGTTTTTT.

This clonotype was seen at least ten times. V is TRBV14 and J is TRBJ2-1, with unresolved D. This CDR3 spans 12 amino acids. Germline lookup yields CDR1 SGHDN and CDR2 FVKESK. V was shortened by 1 base and J by 10 bases, with 8 bases between the two germline ends. This chain's CDR3 is CASSQGRYEQFF. The CDR3, as DNA: TGTGCCAGCAGCCAAGGTAGATACGAGCAGTTCTTC.